This entry features one T cell receptor (beta chain) sequence. The sample belongs to a study of blood T cell repertoires in COVID-19. TCRdb's copy holds only in-frame clones and misses some; the assay was immunoSEQ multiplex PCR. In the table there are approximately 150,000 clones, about 86% of which are singletons. The CDR3 extends over 14 amino acids. The germline CDR1 and CDR2 sequences are SGHTA and FQGNSA. J gave up 7 bases and V 4 bases, and 8 bases lay outside the gene matches. This sequence joins TRBV7-2 and TRBJ2-7, with TRBD2 matching 9 bases. The sample was peripheral blood. This clonotype was sampled from a woman aged 80 or over with acute or convalescent COVID-19. CDR3 protein: CASSSSGLALEQYF. DNA for the CDR3: TGTGCCAGCAGCTCTTCCGGACTAGCGCTAGAGCAGTACTTC.